Sequencing of this TCR beta chain was carried out in a study of high-grade serous ovarian cancer treatment subgroups. Study-wide findings and caveats: Clonal relatedness tracked neoantigen level, and by trend copy number and mutation load. CDR1 and CDR2 were left unanalyzed; analyses focused on CDR3.

V dropped 5 bases and J dropped 4 bases, with 8 bases sitting between them. The V gene's germline CDR1 is MDHEN and CDR2 SYDVKM. The CDR3 is made up of 12 amino acids. A remark on this clone: Its target is not known.

Tumor samples were obtained before definitive surgery or chemotherapy. Sequencing was performed with immunoSEQ multiplex PCR; in TCRdb, only in-frame clones are kept and a portion is missing. The data contain 11,000 or so clones, roughly 87% of them singletons. The source is a human donor with high-grade serous ovarian cancer. Sequenced sample: tumor tissue. The chain links TRBV28 to TRBJ2-5; D unresolved. CDR3 sequence: CASSSLIETQYF. In nucleotides, the CDR3 is TGTGCCAGCAGTAGTTTGATAGAGACCCAGTACTTC.